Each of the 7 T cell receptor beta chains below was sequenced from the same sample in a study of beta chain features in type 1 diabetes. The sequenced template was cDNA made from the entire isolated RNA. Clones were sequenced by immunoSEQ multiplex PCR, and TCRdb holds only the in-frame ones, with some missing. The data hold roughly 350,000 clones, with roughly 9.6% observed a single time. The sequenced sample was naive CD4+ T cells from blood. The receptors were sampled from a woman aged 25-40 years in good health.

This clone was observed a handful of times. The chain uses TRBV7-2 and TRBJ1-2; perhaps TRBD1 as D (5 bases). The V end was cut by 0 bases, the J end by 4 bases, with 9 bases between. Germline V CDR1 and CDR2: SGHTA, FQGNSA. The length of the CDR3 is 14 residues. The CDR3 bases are TGTGCCAGCAGCTTAGCCAGGGTGGGCTATGGCTACACCTTC. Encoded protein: CASSLARVGYGYTF. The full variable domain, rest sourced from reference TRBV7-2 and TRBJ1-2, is GAGVSQSPSNKVTEKGKDVELRCDPISGHTALYWYRQSLGQGLEFLIYFQGNSAPDKSGLPSDRFSAERTGGSVSTLTIQRTQQEDSAVYLCASSLARVGYGYTFGSGTRLTVV.

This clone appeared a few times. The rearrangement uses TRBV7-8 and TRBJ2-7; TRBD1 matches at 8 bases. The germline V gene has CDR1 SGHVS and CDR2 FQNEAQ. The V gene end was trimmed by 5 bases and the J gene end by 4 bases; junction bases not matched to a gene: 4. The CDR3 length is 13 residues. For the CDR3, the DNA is TGTGCCAGCAGCCAAGGGACAGGATACGAGCAGTACTTC. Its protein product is CASSQGTGYEQYF.

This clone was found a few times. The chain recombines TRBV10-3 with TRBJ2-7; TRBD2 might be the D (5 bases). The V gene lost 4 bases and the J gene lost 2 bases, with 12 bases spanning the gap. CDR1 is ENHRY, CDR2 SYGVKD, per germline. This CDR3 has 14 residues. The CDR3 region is CAISASDGAYEQYF. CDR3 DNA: TGTGCCATCAGTGCCTCCGACGGGGCCTACGAGCAGTACTTC.

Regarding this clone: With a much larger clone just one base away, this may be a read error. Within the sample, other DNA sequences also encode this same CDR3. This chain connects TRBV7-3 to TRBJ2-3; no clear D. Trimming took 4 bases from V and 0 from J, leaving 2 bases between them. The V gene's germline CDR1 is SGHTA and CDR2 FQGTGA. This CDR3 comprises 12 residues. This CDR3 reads CASSSSTDTQYF. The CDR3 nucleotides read TGTGCCAGCAGCTCTAGCACAGATACGCAGTATTTT.

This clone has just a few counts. The CDR3 DNA is TGCGCCAGCAGCCAAGATTATTTGCAGCCCCAGCATTTT. Its translation is CASSQDYLQPQHF. The rearrangement links TRBV4-3 to TRBJ1-5, with D hard to call. Germline CDR1 reads LGHNA; CDR2 reads YSLEER. V was cut by 0 bases and J by 7 bases, with 7 bases left in between. This CDR3 is 13 amino acids long.

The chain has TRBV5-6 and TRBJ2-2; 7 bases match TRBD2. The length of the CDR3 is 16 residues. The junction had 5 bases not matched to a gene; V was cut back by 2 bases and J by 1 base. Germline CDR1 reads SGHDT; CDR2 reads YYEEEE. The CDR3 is CASSFVASGNTGELFF. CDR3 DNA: TGTGCCAGCAGCTTTGTGGCTAGCGGGAACACCGGGGAGCTGTTTTTT.

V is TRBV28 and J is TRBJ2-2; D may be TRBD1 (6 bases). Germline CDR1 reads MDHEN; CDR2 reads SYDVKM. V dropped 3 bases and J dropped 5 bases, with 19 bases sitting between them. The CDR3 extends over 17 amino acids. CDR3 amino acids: CASSFVVGRGWTGELFF. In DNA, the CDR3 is TGTGCCAGCAGTTTTGTTGTAGGCAGGGGATGGACCGGGGAGCTGTTTTTT.